This T cell receptor beta chain appears in the sequencing data of a study of cytomegalovirus exposure and HLA in healthy donors. The table came from immunoSEQ multiplex PCR; TCRdb's copy has only in-frame clones and leaves some out. The repertoire holds over 150,000 clones, about 90% seen once, with 3% to 3.5% in the top ten. Germline assignment: CDR1 SGHTA and CDR2 FQGNSA. With V trimmed by 4 bases and J by 2 bases, 7 bases remained unmatched. This CDR3 spans 15 amino acids. This clonotype was obtained from a woman in her late teens or twenties in good health and CMV-seropositive. Sequenced: PBMCs. This chain connects TRBV7-2 to TRBJ1-2; 7 bases match TRBD1. CDR3 residues: CASSYIDRVNYGYTF. CDR3 DNA: TGTGCCAGCAGCTACATCGACAGGGTAAACTATGGCTACACCTTC.